Sequencing of this T cell receptor beta chain was carried out in a study of cytomegalovirus exposure and HLA in healthy donors. Germline-derived CDR1 and CDR2 are GTSNPN and SVGIG (reference sequence). The length of the CDR3 is 14 residues. V gave up 3 bases and J gave up 1 base, with 9 bases separating them. The PCR contained 60 Vbeta and 13 Jbeta primers. Libraries were prepared by immunoSEQ multiplex PCR; TCRdb keeps only in-frame clonotypes and omits some of them. The sample holds roughly 120,000 clones; over 60% are singletons and the top ten take about 13%. This chain links TRBV30 with TRBJ2-2; tentatively, D is TRBD1 (6 bases). The specimen was PBMCs. This receptor was identified in a woman in her thirties or forties in good health and CMV-seropositive. CDR3 region: CAWREGGNTGELFF. The DNA of the CDR3 is TGTGCCTGGAGAGAAGGGGGGAACACCGGGGAGCTGTTTTTT. Looking up the rest from reference TRBV30 and TRBJ2-2 gives the full variable domain: SQTIHQWPATLVQPVGSPLSLECTVEGTSNPNLYWYRQAAGRGLQLLFYSVGIGQISSEVPQNLSASRPQDRQFILSSKKLLLSDSGFYLCAWREGGNTGELFFGEGSRLTVL.